This TCR beta chain was retrieved from a study of control samples from healthy donors and cancer patients. Sequenced by immunoSEQ multiplex PCR; TCRdb stores in-frame clones only, minus some. The sample lists around 55,000 clones, about 96% occurring once. Germline CDR1 reads LGHDT; CDR2 reads YNNKEL (reference sequence). After removal of 4 bases from V and 6 bases from J, the junction contained 8 bases not matched to a gene. The CDR3 has 15 amino acids. The sample consisted of blood. The V call is TRBV3-1 (or the pseudogene TRBV3-2), the J call TRBJ2-3; TRBD2 agrees at 9 bases. This clonotype originated in a woman between 18 and 29 years old in good health. CDR3 DNA sequence: TGTGCCAGCAGCCCGCGGGGGGGCTTACGGGATACGCAGTATTTT. It codes for CASSPRGGLRDTQYF.